Listed below are T cell receptor beta chains from one sample, sequenced in a study of immune evolution from preneoplasia to lung adenocarcinoma. Some clones are missing from TCRdb's copy, which holds only in-frame ones; the method was immunoSEQ multiplex PCR. The data show over 30,000 clones, 74% seen once. Sequences were obtained from FFPE invasive lung adenocarcinoma tissue. These receptor sequences come from a person between 60 and 69 years old with lung adenocarcinoma. The CDR3 runs from the conserved cysteine through the conserved F or W. The D gene is left open where the match is weak. Where a row states a size, it is once, few, many or the class of an expanded clone; other rows omit it.

.,TRBV15,TRBJ1-3,.,CATSRDLNTIYF,TGTGCCACCAGCAGAGATTTAAACACCATATATTTT
once,TRBV10-3,TRBJ2-3,.,CAIRPGIYGTDTQYF,TGTGCCATCAGACCCGGGATTTACGGCACAGATACGCAGTATTTT
.,TRBV5-1,TRBJ2-3,.,CASSEQRGTQYF,TGCGCCAGCAGCGAGCAGAGGGGAACGCAGTATTTT
.,TRBV6-5,TRBJ2-5,TRBD2,CASSFPGGETQYF,TGTGCCAGCAGTTTCCCGGGAGGAGAGACCCAGTACTTC
few,TRBV5-1,TRBJ1-4,.,CASSLGREELFF,TGCGCCAGCAGCTTGGGTAGGGAGGAACTGTTTTTT
.,TRBV25-1,TRBJ1-2,TRBD1,CASSDRNAGTEDGYTF,TGTGCCAGCAGTGACCGAAATGCCGGGACAGAGGATGGCTACACCTTC
.,TRBV6-6,TRBJ1-5,.,CASSPPNTGNQPQHF,TGTGCCAGCAGTCCCCCGAATACAGGGAATCAGCCCCAGCATTTT
.,TRBV9,TRBJ2-1,TRBD1,CASSSRDRQYNEQFF,TGTGCCAGCAGCTCCCGGGACAGACAATACAATGAGCAGTTCTTC
once,TRBV7-3,TRBJ1-2,.,CASSLDGNYGYTF,TGTGCCAGCAGCCTGGACGGAAACTATGGCTACACCTTC
.,TRBV5-4,TRBJ1-1,.,CASSLVGEAGEAFF,TGTGCCAGCAGCTTGGTGGGGGAAGCGGGTGAAGCTTTCTTT
once,TRBV4-1,TRBJ2-7,.,CASSQVPGSYYEQYF,TGCGCCAGCAGCCAAGTGCCAGGGAGCTACTACGAGCAGTACTTC
.,TRBV7-9,TRBJ1-5,.,CASSLKGFNQPQHF,TGTGCCAGCAGCTTAAAGGGCTTTAATCAGCCCCAGCATTTT
.,TRBV5-1,TRBJ1-5,.,CASSPGSGQGNQPQHF,TGCGCCAGCAGCCCCGGCTCGGGACAAGGCAATCAGCCCCAGCATTTT
medium-sized,TRBV21-1,TRBJ2-2,.,CASSGTTNTGELFF,TGTGCCAGCAGCGGGACAACGAACACCGGGGAGCTGTTTTTT
.,TRBV27,TRBJ1-2,.,CASSLKPINYGYTF,TGTGCCAGCAGTCTAAAACCGATAAACTATGGCTACACCTTC
medium-sized,TRBV18,TRBJ1-1,TRBD1,CASSSGGVTEAFF,TGTGCCAGCTCTTCAGGGGGGGTCACTGAAGCTTTCTTT
.,TRBV19,TRBJ2-5,.,CASSSTRRGGGETQYF,TGTGCCAGTAGTAGCACAAGGCGCGGAGGGGGAGAGACCCAGTACTTC
.,TRBV7-2,TRBJ2-1,TRBD2,CASSFAGVGEQFF,TGTGCCAGCAGCTTCGCGGGAGTGGGCGAGCAGTTCTTC
.,TRBV19,TRBJ2-1,.,CASSIEGAWDEQFF,TGTGCCAGTAGTATAGAGGGGGCATGGGATGAGCAGTTCTTC
.,TRBV5-1,TRBJ1-5,.,CASSLVGGAGNQPQHF,TGCGCCAGCAGCTTGGTAGGGGGGGCTGGCAATCAGCCCCAGCATTTT
medium-sized,TRBV27,TRBJ1-1,TRBD1,CASRQGTTEAFF,TGTGCCAGCAGACAGGGGACGACTGAAGCTTTCTTT
.,TRBV6-5,TRBJ2-7,.,CASSYGTDLGNEQYF,TGTGCCAGCAGTTACGGTACGGACTTGGGGAACGAGCAGTACTTC
.,TRBV30,TRBJ2-1,.,CAWRLGGGNEQFF,TGTGCCTGGCGACTGGGGGGTGGAAATGAGCAGTTCTTC